This TCR beta chain was sequenced in a study of blood T cell repertoires in COVID-19 (dated by TCRdb to about 2020). Background on the whole study: Samples covering the acute and convalescent phases of COVID-19 were provided by collaborators in the United States, Italy and Spain. The prospective study material was composed of cDNA or gDNA derived from T cells, B-cell-depleted T cells, or PBMCs. The dataset comprised deeply sampled blood TCRbeta repertoires from subjects exposed to, actively infected with, or recovered from COVID-19. The repertoires were made available in a free public database intended to serve as a resource for research on the immune response to SARS-CoV-2. The samples were drawn from two sources: the first 160 participants of the ongoing ImmuneRACE study, and over 1,000 subjects contributed by 6 global collaborators. A de-identified subject ID, COVID-19 status, age in years and sex were almost always included in the sample metadata. HLA class I and class II types, where available, came from metadata supplied by the sample provider rather than from assay-based typing. Summary of the overall study and its limitations: The amount of clinical and demographic metadata varied by source and participant and was provided uncurated.

The CDR3, from cysteine to phenylalanine, totals 18 residues. Only the CDR3 DNA is retained, 54 bases long and in frame from the first base. For this chain, trimming is 3 bases at the V end and 0 bases at the J end, and the number of junction bases without a gene match is 11. The germline V gene (reference sequence) supplies CDR1 DFQATT and CDR2 SNEGSKA. The collaborating institutions used their own protocols to collect whole blood in K2EDTA tubes. For TCRbeta analysis, collaborators shipped samples in one of three forms: frozen whole blood, isolated PBMCs, or DNA extracted from either of those sample types. On this clone itself: The specificity of this receptor is unknown. No base quality values were provided; no much bigger clone lies one nucleotide off.

The immunoSEQ Assay, a bias-controlled multiplex PCR, was used to amplify TCRbeta CDR3 regions from genomic DNA. The paper's data handling went like this. Within the assay, amplification of reference gene primers was used to estimate how many nucleated cells each sample contained. To quantify the absolute abundance of each unique TCRbeta CDR3 rearrangement, sequence reads were collapsed and filtered. For each sample, productive Simpson clonality was calculated as the square root of Simpson's diversity index across productive rearrangements. TCRdb obtained this table from immuneACCESS and retained in-frame rearrangements with V and J assigned. These tables miss some clones; where compared with another copy, unresolved V genes account for less than half of the shortfall, and the remainder is unexplained. From that table come the V and J calls and clone size; the DNA was used to work out D and trimming. The sample has 470,000 or so clones on record, roughly 89% of them singletons. Jointly, the top ten make up 4.3% of the sample.

Material: peripheral blood. The V gene is TRBV20-1 and the J gene is TRBJ2-3, with 11 middle bases fitting TRBD2. The sequence derives from a woman aged 25 to 39 with acute or convalescent COVID-19. The DNA sequence is given as TGCAGTGCTAGTAGGGCTAGCGGGGGGATAACTAGCACAGATACGCAGTATTTT. This gives the protein CSASRASGGITSTDTQYF.